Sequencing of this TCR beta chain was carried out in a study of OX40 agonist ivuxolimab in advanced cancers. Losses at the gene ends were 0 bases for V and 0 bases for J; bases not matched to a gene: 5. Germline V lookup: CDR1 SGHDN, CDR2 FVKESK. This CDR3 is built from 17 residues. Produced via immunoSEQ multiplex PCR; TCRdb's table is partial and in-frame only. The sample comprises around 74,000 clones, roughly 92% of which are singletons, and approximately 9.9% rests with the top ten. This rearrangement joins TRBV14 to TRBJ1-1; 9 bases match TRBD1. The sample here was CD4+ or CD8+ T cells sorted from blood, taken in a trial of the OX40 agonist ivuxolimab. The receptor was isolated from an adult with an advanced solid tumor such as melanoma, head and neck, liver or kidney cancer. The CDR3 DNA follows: TGTGCCAGCAGCCAAGAAAGCTGGGACAGGGTGAACACTGAAGCTTTCTTT. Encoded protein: CASSQESWDRVNTEAFF.